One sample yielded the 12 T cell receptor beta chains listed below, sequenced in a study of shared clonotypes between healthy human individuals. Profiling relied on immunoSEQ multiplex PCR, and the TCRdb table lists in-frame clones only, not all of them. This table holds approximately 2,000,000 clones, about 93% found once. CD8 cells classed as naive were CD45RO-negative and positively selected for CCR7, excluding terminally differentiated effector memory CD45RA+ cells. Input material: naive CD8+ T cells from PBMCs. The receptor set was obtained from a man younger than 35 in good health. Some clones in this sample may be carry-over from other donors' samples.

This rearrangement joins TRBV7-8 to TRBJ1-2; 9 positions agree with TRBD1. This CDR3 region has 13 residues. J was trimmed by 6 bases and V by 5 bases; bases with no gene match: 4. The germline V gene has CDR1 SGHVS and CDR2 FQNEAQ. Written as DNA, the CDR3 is TGTGCCAGCAGCCAAACAGGGGGCCATGGCTACACCTTC. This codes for CASSQTGGHGYTF.

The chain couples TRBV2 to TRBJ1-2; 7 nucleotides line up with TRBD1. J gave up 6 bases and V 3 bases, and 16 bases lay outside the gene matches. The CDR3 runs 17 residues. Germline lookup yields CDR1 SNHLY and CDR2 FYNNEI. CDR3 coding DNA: TGTGCCAGCAGTGACCCGGCGGGAGGGGGCATGTTAAATGGCTACACCTTC. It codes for CASSDPAGGGMLNGYTF.

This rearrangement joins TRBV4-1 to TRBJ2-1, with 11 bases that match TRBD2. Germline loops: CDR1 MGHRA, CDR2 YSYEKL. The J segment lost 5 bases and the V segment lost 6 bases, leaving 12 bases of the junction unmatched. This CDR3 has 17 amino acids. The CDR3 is CASRPLIASGRNNEQFF. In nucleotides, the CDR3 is TGCGCCAGCAGGCCCCTTATCGCTAGCGGGAGGAACAATGAGCAGTTCTTC.

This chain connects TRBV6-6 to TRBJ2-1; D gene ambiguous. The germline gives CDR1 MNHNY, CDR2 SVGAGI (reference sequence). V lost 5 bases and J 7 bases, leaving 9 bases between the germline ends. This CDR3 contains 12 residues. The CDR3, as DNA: TGTGCCAGCAGTCCCGGGTGGAATGAGCAGTTCTTC. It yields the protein CASSPGWNEQFF.

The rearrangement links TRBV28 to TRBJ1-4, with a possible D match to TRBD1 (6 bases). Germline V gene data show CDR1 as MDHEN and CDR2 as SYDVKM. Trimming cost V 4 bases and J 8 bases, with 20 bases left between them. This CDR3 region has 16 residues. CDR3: CASSSDEWGGREKLFF. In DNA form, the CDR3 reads TGTGCCAGCAGTTCGGATGAATGGGGGGGCCGAGAAAAACTGTTTTTT.

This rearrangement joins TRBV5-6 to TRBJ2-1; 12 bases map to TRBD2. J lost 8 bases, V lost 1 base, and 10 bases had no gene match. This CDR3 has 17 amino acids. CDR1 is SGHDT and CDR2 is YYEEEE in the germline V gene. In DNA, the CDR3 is TGTGCCAGCAGCTTGTCTCTAGCGGGAGGGCCATGGCATGAGCAGTTCTTC. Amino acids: CASSLSLAGGPWHEQFF.

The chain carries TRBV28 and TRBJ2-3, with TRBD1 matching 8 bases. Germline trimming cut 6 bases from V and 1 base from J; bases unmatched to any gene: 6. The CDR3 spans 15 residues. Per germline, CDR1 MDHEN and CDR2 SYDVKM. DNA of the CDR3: TGTGCCAGCAGCCCAGGGGGCCTTCGCACAGATACGCAGTATTTT. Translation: CASSPGGLRTDTQYF.

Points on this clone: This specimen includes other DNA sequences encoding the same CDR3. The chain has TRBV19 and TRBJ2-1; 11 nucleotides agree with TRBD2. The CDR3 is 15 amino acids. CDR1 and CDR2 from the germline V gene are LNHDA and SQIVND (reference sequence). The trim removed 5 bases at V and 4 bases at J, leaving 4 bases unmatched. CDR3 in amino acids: CASSAGTSGYNEQFF. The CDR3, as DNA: TGTGCCAGTAGTGCCGGGACTAGCGGTTACAATGAGCAGTTCTTC.

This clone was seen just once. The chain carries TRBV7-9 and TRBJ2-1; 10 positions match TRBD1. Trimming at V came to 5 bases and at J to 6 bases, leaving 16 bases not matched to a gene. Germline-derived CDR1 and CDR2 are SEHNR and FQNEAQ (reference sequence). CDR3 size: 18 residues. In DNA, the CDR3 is TGTGCCAGCAGCGATGGGACAGGGGTACTAGCGGCGGGCAATGAGCAGTTCTTC. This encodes CASSDGTGVLAAGNEQFF.

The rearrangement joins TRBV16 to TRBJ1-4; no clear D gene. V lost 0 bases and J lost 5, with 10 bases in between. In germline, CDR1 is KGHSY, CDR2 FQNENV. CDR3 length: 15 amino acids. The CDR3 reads CASSQSYSFNEKLFF. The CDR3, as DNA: TGTGCCAGCAGCCAATCATACAGCTTCAATGAAAAACTGTTTTTT.

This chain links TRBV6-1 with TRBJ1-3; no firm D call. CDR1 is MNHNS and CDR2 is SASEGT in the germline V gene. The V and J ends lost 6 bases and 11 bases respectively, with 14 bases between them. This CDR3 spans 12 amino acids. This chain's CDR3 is CASRALGGAIYF. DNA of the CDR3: TGTGCCAGCAGGGCCCTTGGTGGGGCCATATATTTT.

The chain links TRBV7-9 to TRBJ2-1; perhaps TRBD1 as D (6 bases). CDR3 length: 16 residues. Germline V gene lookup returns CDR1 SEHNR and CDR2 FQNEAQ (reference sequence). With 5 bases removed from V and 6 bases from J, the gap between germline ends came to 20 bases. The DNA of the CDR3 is TGTGCCAGCAGCCCCCATCAGGGGAAGGGGCCCAATGAGCAGTTCTTC. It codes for CASSPHQGKGPNEQFF.